One sample yielded the 31 T cell receptor beta chains listed below, sequenced in a study of radiotherapy plus CTLA-4 blockade in lung cancer. Using immunoSEQ multiplex PCR, the repertoire was profiled, and TCRdb retains in-frame clones only, with some absent. The sample records tens of thousands of clones, about 80% being singletons. The sequenced sample was peripheral blood, obtained from a patient treated with radiotherapy plus ipilimumab. The receptors here all came from a human donor with non-small cell lung cancer who had a complete response to radiotherapy plus ipilimumab.

This clone was recorded once. The J gene is TRBJ1-5, the V gene TRBV7-9; D gene ambiguous. The V end was cut by 2 bases, the J end by 7 bases, with 15 bases between. The CDR3 length is 15 residues. Per the germline V gene, CDR1 is SEHNR and CDR2 is FQNEAQ (reference sequence). The CDR3 spells CASSLSYGVGQPQHF. CDR3 DNA: TGTGCCAGCAGCTTATCTTACGGGGTCGGACAGCCCCAGCATTTT.

The V call is TRBV5-1, the J call TRBJ1-4; D is possibly TRBD1 (6 bases). Germline V lookup: CDR1 SGHRS, CDR2 YFSETQ. The CDR3 length is 15 residues. Trimming removed 6 bases at V and 7 bases at J, with 19 bases between. The CDR3 DNA sequence: TGCGCCAGCACCTCGGGGACCGGGACAACTGAAAAACTGTTTTTT. Amino acids: CASTSGTGTTEKLFF.

The chain employs TRBV4-3 and TRBJ1-5; TRBD1 is a possible D gene (5 bases). Between the trimmed V and J ends, which lost 4 bases and 0 bases, there was a span of 7 bases. CDR1 is LGHNA, CDR2 YSLEER, per germline. The CDR3 length is 14 residues. This CDR3 is CASSPGASNQPQHF. The CDR3 region has the DNA TGCGCCAGCAGCCCCGGGGCTAGCAATCAGCCCCAGCATTTT.

This clone came up once. The chain combines TRBV6-5 with TRBJ1-2; the match to TRBD1 covers 7 bases. CDR1 is MNHEY, CDR2 SVGAGI, per germline. V shed 5 bases, J shed 6 bases, and the junction held 3 bases outside the gene matches. The CDR3 runs 12 residues. CDR3 loop: CASSRTGDGYTF. For the CDR3, the DNA is TGTGCCAGCAGTCGCACAGGGGATGGCTACACCTTC.

The chain joins TRBV5-4 to TRBJ1-5, with 8 bases that match TRBD1. Looked up from germline, CDR1 is SGHNT and CDR2 is YYREEE (reference sequence). The CDR3 spans 15 residues. J was trimmed by 3 bases and V by 2 bases; bases with no gene match: 4. This chain's CDR3 is CASSFRTGINQPQHF. CDR3 nucleotide sequence: TGTGCCAGCAGCTTTAGGACAGGGATCAATCAGCCCCAGCATTTT.

CDR3 in amino acids: CAWSVPGYYEQYF. The CDR3 DNA reads TGTGCCTGGAGTGTACCGGGTTATTACGAGCAGTACTTC. The chain is built from TRBV30 and TRBJ2-7, with D uncertain. Germline assignment: CDR1 GTSNPN and CDR2 SVGIG (reference sequence). With 0 bases removed from V and 4 bases from J, the gap between germline ends came to 10 bases. The CDR3 length is 13 residues.

The gene calls are TRBV6-1 and TRBJ1-5; D is unclear. The CDR3 sequence is 15 residues long. V lost 5 bases to trimming and J lost 6 bases, with 17 bases between them. Germline V CDR1 and CDR2: MNHNS, SASEGT. CDR3 sequence reads: CASSKRVREGQPQHF. The CDR3 nucleotides are TGTGCCAGCAGTAAAAGGGTAAGGGAGGGTCAGCCCCAGCATTTT.

The chain uses TRBV10-1 and TRBJ1-1; D is ambiguous. The V gene lost 0 bases and the J gene lost 12 bases, with 20 bases spanning the gap. CDR1 and CDR2 from the germline V gene are WNHNN and SYGVQD (reference sequence). The CDR3 length is 15 residues. CDR3 sequence reads: CASSESKRAPDRTFF. The CDR3 DNA reads as TGCGCCAGCAGTGAGTCGAAGAGGGCGCCTGATCGAACTTTCTTT.

This chain joins TRBV10-3 and TRBJ1-1; 7 positions agree with TRBD1. Germline V gene sequence: CDR1 ENHRY, CDR2 SYGVKD. CDR3 length: 18 amino acids. With V trimmed by 3 bases and J by 6 bases, 19 bases remained unmatched. CDR3 bases: TGTGCCATCAGTGAAGCTACAGGGGATACTCCACCTGAACCTGAAGCTTTCTTT. It yields the protein CAISEATGDTPPEPEAFF.

CDR3 amino acids: CASRQAYEQYF. The CDR3 region has the DNA TGTGCCAGCAGACAGGCCTACGAGCAGTACTTC. The chain uses TRBV6-6 and TRBJ2-7, with TRBD1 as a possible D gene (5 bases). Trimming took 6 bases from V and 2 from J, leaving 5 bases between them. The germline CDR1 and CDR2 sequences are MNHNY and SVGAGI (reference sequence). The CDR3 runs 11 residues.

CDR3 sequence: CASSVEGLAGTDTQYF. Written as DNA, the CDR3 is TGTGCCAGCAGCGTCGAGGGACTAGCGGGCACAGATACGCAGTATTTT. This chain links TRBV9 with TRBJ2-3; TRBD2 matches at 11 bases. Germline assignment: CDR1 SGDLS and CDR2 YYNGEE. V dropped 2 bases and J dropped 1; count of bases not matched to a gene: 3. This CDR3 is built from 16 residues.

With regard to this clone: The same CDR3 can be traced to other DNA sequences in this sample. V gene TRBV27 combines with J gene TRBJ1-1; TRBD1 matches at 9 bases. The CDR3 length is 15 residues. Germline CDR1 is MNHEY and CDR2 is SMNVEV (reference sequence). The J segment lost 0 bases and the V segment lost 5 bases, leaving 4 bases of the junction unmatched. The CDR3 nucleotides are TGTGCCAGCAGTCCGTGGGACAGGGTGAACACTGAAGCTTTCTTT. As protein: CASSPWDRVNTEAFF.

The J gene is TRBJ2-2, the V gene TRBV5-1, with 7 bases aligning to TRBD1. V lost 4 bases, J lost 0 bases, and 6 bases stayed unmatched. Germline CDR1 is SGHRS and CDR2 is YFSETQ. The CDR3 runs 16 residues. The CDR3 loop reads CASSPTGPSNTGELFF. For the CDR3, the DNA is TGCGCCAGCAGCCCGACAGGGCCCTCGAACACCGGGGAGCTGTTTTTT.

The chain recombines TRBV10-3 with TRBJ2-7; tentative D call: TRBD1 (6 bases). This CDR3 has 14 residues. With 6 bases removed from V and 4 bases from J, the gap between germline ends came to 16 bases. Per the germline V gene, CDR1 is ENHRY and CDR2 is SYGVKD. Written as DNA, the CDR3 is TGTGCCATCAGCGCTGGGGACACCAGATACGAGCAGTACGTC. This gives the protein CAISAGDTRYEQYV.

V usage is TRBV9 and J usage is TRBJ2-3, with 7 bases matching TRBD1. In germline, CDR1 is SGDLS, CDR2 YYNGEE. This CDR3 is built from 15 residues. The V segment lost 0 bases and the J segment 5 bases; nucleotides outside the gene matches: 6. The DNA for the CDR3 is TGTGCCAGCAGCGTAGAACTGACAGGGAGAGATACGCAGTATTTT. Translation gives CASSVELTGRDTQYF.

The chain is built from TRBV11-3 and TRBJ1-5, with D tentatively TRBD1 (6 bases). There are 14 residues in the CDR3. The germline V gene has CDR1 SGHNT and CDR2 YENEEA. Trimming removed 9 bases from V and 0 bases from J, with 12 bases in between. The CDR3 loop is CARGTHYSNQPQHF. The CDR3 bases are TGTGCCAGGGGGACACACTATAGCAATCAGCCCCAGCATTTT. Together with reference TRBV11-3 and TRBJ1-5, the CDR3 gives the full variable domain: EAGVVQSPRYKIIEKKQPVAFWCNPISGHNTLYWYLQNLGQGPELLIRYENEEAVDDSQLPKDRFSAERLKGVDSTLKIQPAELGDSAVYLCARGTHYSNQPQHFGDGTRLSIL.

The V gene is TRBV28, the J gene TRBJ2-7; 10 nucleotides match TRBD1. Losses at the gene ends were 7 bases for V and 7 bases for J; bases not matched to a gene: 13. Germline CDR1 and CDR2: MDHEN and SYDVKM. CDR3 size: 15 residues. CDR3 sequence (DNA): TGTGCCAGCATGCCGAACCACGACAGGGGGCGGGAGCAGTACGTC. This translates into CASMPNHDRGREQYV.

The gene calls are TRBV7-2 and TRBJ1-1; the D gene is possibly TRBD1 (6 bases). Trimming pared 3 bases from V and 12 bases from J, leaving 17 bases between. In germline, CDR1 is SGHTA, CDR2 FQGNSA. The CDR3 spans 13 residues. CDR3 coding DNA: TGTGCCAGCAGCTTCACAGGGAACCCCCGGTCTTTCTTT. It encodes CASSFTGNPRSFF.

The chain recombines TRBV18 with TRBJ2-7; 13 bases line up with TRBD2. The V gene's germline CDR1 is KGHSH and CDR2 LQKENI. Trimming at V came to 3 bases and at J to 2 bases, leaving 7 bases not matched to a gene. The CDR3 consists of 17 residues. CDR3 bases: TGTGCCAGCTCACCCGGAGCGGGACTAGCGGGAACCTACGAGCAGTACGTC. Its translation is CASSPGAGLAGTYEQYV.

The rearrangement uses TRBV7-9 and TRBJ1-2; 8 bases map to TRBD1. V was clipped by 1 base and J by 4 bases; unmatched bases: 8. Germline CDR1 and CDR2: SEHNR and FQNEAQ (reference sequence). The CDR3 has 16 residues. DNA for the CDR3: TGTGCCAGCAGCTTAGAGGACAGGGACCTGGTCTATGGCTACACCTTC. This translates into CASSLEDRDLVYGYTF.

The chain joins TRBV5-1 to TRBJ2-1, with D possibly TRBD2 on 5 matching bases. CDR3 length: 12 amino acids. CDR1 and CDR2 (germline): SGHRS, YFSETQ. V lost 6 bases, J lost 5 bases, and 9 bases lay in between. CDR3 loop: CASTGENNEQFF. The CDR3 nucleotides are TGCGCCAGCACCGGGGAAAACAATGAGCAGTTCTTC.

The rearrangement links TRBV21-1 to TRBJ2-7; the D segment call TRBD1 is taken from the table without a DNA check. TRBV21-1 is reported as a pseudogene. CDR3 length equals 14 residues. The CDR3 here is CATWAPTENYEQYV. In DNA, the CDR3 is TGTGCCACCTGGGCCCCGACAGAAAACTACGAGCAGTACGTC.

The rearrangement joins TRBV6-1 to TRBJ2-1; 8 bases map to TRBD2. This CDR3 has 15 amino acids. Per the germline V gene, CDR1 is MNHNS and CDR2 is SASEGT. Trimming removed 5 bases from V and 5 bases from J; junction bases left unmatched: 8. CDR3: CASSLSGSWDNEQFF. Written as DNA, the CDR3 is TGTGCCAGCAGTCTGAGCGGGAGTTGGGACAATGAGCAGTTCTTC.

This clone showed up just a few times. J is TRBJ1-5 and V is TRBV18; the D gene is possibly TRBD1 (5 bases). Germline V CDR1 and CDR2: KGHSH, LQKENI. The length of the CDR3 is 13 residues. The germline V and J ends were trimmed by 6 bases and 3 bases, with 9 bases remaining between them. The CDR3 loop is CASSLGTNQPQHF. CDR3 DNA: TGTGCCAGCTCGCTCGGGACCAATCAGCCCCAGCATTTT.

This clone was counted once. J is TRBJ1-2 and V is TRBV5-1; TRBD1 might be the D (5 bases). CDR1 is SGHRS and CDR2 is YFSETQ in the germline V gene. Deletions cut 1 base from V and 5 bases from J, with 21 bases between. This CDR3 is built from 17 residues. The CDR3 here is CASSLIVTGENLYGYTF. DNA of the CDR3: TGCGCCAGCAGCTTGATAGTAACGGGGGAAAATCTTTATGGCTACACCTTC. The variable domain in full, with the rest retrieved from reference TRBV5-1 and TRBJ1-2, is KAGVTQTPRYLIKTRGQQVTLSCSPISGHRSVSWYQQTPGQGLQFLFEYFSETQRNKGNFPGRFSGRQFSNSRSEMNVSTLELGDSALYLCASSLIVTGENLYGYTFGSGTRLTVV.

This chain joins TRBV12-5 and TRBJ2-2, with D perhaps matching TRBD1 (6 bases). The germline V gene has CDR1 LGHNT and CDR2 FRNRAP. Trimming pared 2 bases from V and 5 bases from J, leaving 12 bases between. This CDR3 region has 15 residues. The CDR3 loop is CASGLSGVGTGELFF. CDR3 sequence (DNA): TGTGCTAGTGGTTTGTCAGGGGTCGGAACCGGGGAGCTGTTTTTT.

The DNA of the CDR3 is TGCGCCAGCAGCCAAGGGGCGGGGGGAATTTCTGAAGCTTTCTTT. Protein sequence: CASSQGAGGISEAFF. The chain recombines TRBV4-3 with TRBJ1-1, with D perhaps TRBD1 (5 bases). Germline CDR1 reads LGHNA; CDR2 reads YSLEER. Trimming took off 1 base at V and 6 bases at J, with 15 bases between the two ends. This CDR3 spans 15 amino acids.

The gene calls are TRBV2 and TRBJ2-3; the D is unclear. The V gene's germline CDR1 is SNHLY and CDR2 FYNNEI. Trimming shortened V by 3 bases and J by 4 bases, and 5 bases separated the two germline ends. The CDR3 runs to 12 residues. The CDR3 sequence is CASSESSDTQYF. The CDR3 nucleotides read TGTGCCAGCAGTGAGAGTTCAGATACGCAGTATTTT.

The chain joins TRBV7-6 to TRBJ1-5; no clear D gene. This CDR3 contains 13 residues. Looked up from germline, CDR1 is SGHVS and CDR2 is FNYEAQ. Trimming removed 5 bases at V and 3 bases at J, with 8 bases between. This chain's CDR3 is CASSREINQPQHF. CDR3 nucleotide sequence: TGTGCCAGCAGCCGAGAAATCAATCAGCCCCAGCATTTT.

The CDR3 nucleotides read TGTGCCAGCAGCCAAGATCTAGCCGCCCGCGAGCAGTACTTC. This gives the protein CASSQDLAAREQYF. The chain recombines TRBV14 with TRBJ2-7; possibly TRBD2 for D (5 bases). The germline V gene encodes CDR1 SGHDN and CDR2 FVKESK. There are 14 residues in the CDR3. V was pared by 0 bases and J by 6 bases, with 12 bases between.

The chain employs TRBV30 and TRBJ1-1, with 7 bases identical to TRBD1. CDR3 length: 16 residues. The V gene's germline CDR1 is GTSNPN and CDR2 SVGIG (reference sequence). V was clipped by 5 bases and J by 6 bases; unmatched bases: 18. CDR3 loop: CAWVPRSGQVMPEAFF. The CDR3 DNA follows: TGTGCCTGGGTTCCCCGGTCCGGACAGGTTATGCCTGAAGCTTTCTTT.